This TCR beta chain stems from a study of T-cell reconstitution after alpha-beta-depleted transplantation in children. The CDR3 is 15 residues long. Trimming shortened V by 4 bases and J by 0 bases, and 9 bases separated the two germline ends. In its sample, this clonotype was seen a few times. Unique molecular identifiers were incorporated when the TCRbeta library was constructed. In TCRdb, the PCR reads were re-called with MiXCR into one record per CDR3 protein. Among roughly 220,000 distinct CDR3 sequences listed, approximately 12% were seen once. V is TRBV12-3 or TRBV12-4 and J is TRBJ2-2; D gene uncertain. The receptor was isolated from a human donor who donated a stem cell graft to a child with acute lymphoblastic leukemia. The input for sequencing was PBMCs from the stem cell graft donor, taken from the stem cell graft. The DNA for the CDR3 is TGTGCCAGCAGTTCCACCCGACCGAACACCGGGGAGCTGTTTTTT. Amino acids: CASSSTRPNTGELFF.